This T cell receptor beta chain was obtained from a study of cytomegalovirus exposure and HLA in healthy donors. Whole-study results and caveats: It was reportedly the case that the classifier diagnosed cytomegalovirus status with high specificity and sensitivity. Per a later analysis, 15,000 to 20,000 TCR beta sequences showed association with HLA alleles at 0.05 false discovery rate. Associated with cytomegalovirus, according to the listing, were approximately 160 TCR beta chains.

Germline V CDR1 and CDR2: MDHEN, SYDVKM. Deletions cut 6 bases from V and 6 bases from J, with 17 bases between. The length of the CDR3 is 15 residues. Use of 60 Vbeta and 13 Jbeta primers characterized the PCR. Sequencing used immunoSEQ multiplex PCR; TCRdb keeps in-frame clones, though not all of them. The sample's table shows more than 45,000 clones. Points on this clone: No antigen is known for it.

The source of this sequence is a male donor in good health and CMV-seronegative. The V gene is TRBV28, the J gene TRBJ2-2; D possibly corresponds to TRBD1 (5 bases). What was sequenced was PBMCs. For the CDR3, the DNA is TGTGCCAGCAGACCGCAATCCAGGGCCGCCGGGGAGCTGTTTTTT. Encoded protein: CASRPQSRAAGELFF.